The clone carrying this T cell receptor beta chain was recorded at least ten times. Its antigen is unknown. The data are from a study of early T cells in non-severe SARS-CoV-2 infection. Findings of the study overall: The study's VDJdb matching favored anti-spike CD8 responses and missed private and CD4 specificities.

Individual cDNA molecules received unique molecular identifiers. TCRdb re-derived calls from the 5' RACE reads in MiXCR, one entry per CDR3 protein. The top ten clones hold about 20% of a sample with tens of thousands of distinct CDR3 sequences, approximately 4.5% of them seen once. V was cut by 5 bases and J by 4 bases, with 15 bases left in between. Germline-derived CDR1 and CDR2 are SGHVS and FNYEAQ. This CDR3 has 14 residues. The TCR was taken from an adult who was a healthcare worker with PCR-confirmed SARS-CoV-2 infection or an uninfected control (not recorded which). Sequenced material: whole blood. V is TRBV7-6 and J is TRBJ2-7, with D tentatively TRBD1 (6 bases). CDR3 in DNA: TGTGCCAGCAGCGCCTCAGGGGACCAATACGAGCAGTACTTC. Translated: CASSASGDQYEQYF.